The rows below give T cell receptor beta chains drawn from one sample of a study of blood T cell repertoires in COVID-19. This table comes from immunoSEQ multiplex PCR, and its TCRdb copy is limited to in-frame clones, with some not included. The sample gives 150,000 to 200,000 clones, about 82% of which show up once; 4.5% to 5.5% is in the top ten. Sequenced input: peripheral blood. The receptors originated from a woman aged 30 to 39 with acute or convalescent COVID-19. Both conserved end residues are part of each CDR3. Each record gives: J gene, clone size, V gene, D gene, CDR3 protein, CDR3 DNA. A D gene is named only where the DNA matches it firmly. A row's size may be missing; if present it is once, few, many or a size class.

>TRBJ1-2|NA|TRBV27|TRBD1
CASSFHLRDRAGYTF
TGTGCCAGCAGTTTCCATCTAAGGGACAGGGCTGGCTACACCTTC
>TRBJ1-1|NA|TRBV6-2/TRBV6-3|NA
CASSYALLNTEAFF
TGTGCCAGCAGTTACGCACTGCTGAACACTGAAGCTTTCTTT
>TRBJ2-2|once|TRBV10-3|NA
CAILPDSQRELFF
TGTGCCATTCTCCCGGACAGTCAGCGGGAGCTGTTTTTT
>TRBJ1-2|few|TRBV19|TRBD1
CASSTRLRQGTGYGYTF
TGTGCCAGTAGTACGAGACTCCGACAGGGGACCGGCTATGGCTACACCTTC
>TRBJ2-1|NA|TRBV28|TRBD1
CASSGTGAGYNEQFF
TGTGCCAGCAGCGGTACAGGGGCTGGGTACAATGAGCAGTTCTTC
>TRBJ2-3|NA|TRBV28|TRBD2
CASSPRTSGRITDTQYF
TGTGCCAGCAGTCCTCGGACTAGCGGGAGGATCACAGATACGCAGTATTTT
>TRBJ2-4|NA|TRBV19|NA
CASTPVGAKNIQYF
TGTGCCAGTACCCCAGTTGGAGCCAAAAACATTCAGTACTTC
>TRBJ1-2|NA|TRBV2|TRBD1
CASSEGLGQGRNYGYTF
TGTGCCAGCAGTGAGGGGCTCGGACAGGGTCGGAACTATGGCTACACCTTC
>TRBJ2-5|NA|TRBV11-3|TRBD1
CASSLQGDGTQYF
TGTGCCAGCAGCCTGCAGGGGGACGGGACCCAGTACTTC
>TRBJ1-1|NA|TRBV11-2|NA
CASSLHYTEAFF
TGTGCCAGCAGCTTACATTACACTGAAGCTTTCTTT
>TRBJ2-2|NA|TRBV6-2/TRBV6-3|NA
CASSYRLVERRGELFF
TGTGCCAGCAGTTACCGACTAGTCGAAAGGAGGGGGGAGCTGTTTTTT
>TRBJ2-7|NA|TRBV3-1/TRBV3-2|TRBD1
CASSHTGTGSYEQYF
TGTGCCAGCAGCCATACCGGGACAGGGTCCTACGAGCAGTACTTC
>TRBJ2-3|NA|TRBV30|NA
CAWRAGRPDTQYF
TGTGCCTGGAGGGCAGGGCGTCCAGATACGCAGTATTTT
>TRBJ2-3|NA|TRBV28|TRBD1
CASSRPGQGLDTQYF
TGTGCCAGCAGCCGACCGGGACAGGGGTTAGATACGCAGTATTTT
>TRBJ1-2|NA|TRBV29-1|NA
CSVAAASHGYTF
TGCAGCGTTGCCGCGGCTTCTCATGGCTACACCTTC
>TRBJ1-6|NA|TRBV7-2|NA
CASSLRPGLGNSPLHF
TGTGCCAGCAGCCTTCGGCCGGGACTCGGGAATTCACCCCTCCACTTT
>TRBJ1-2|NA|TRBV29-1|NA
CSVESMADGYTF
TGCAGCGTTGAATCGATGGCGGATGGCTACACCTTC
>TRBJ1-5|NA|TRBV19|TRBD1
CASSPGTGGGQPQHF
TGTGCCAGTAGCCCCGGGACAGGGGGCGGGCAGCCCCAGCATTTT
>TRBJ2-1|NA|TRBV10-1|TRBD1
CASLRGRVNEQFF
TGCGCCAGCCTCAGGGGGCGAGTAAATGAGCAGTTCTTC
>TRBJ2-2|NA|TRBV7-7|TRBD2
CASSMRLAGVTTGELFF
TGTGCTAGCAGCATGAGACTAGCGGGAGTGACCACCGGGGAGCTGTTTTTT
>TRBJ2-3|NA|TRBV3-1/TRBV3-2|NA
CASSQVTGHTDTQYF
TGTGCCAGCAGCCAAGTGACAGGACACACAGATACGCAGTATTTT
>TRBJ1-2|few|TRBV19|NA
CASTPDGTNYGYTF
TGTGCCAGTACCCCCGACGGGACTAACTATGGCTACACCTTC
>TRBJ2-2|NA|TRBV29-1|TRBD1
CSVGTGGTGELFF
TGCAGCGTTGGGACAGGGGGCACCGGGGAGCTGTTTTTT
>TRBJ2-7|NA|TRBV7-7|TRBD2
CASSLGRGTSDEQYF
TGTGCTAGCAGCTTGGGACGCGGGACTAGTGACGAGCAGTACTTC
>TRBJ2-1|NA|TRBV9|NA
CASSPRQPVSYNEQFF
TGTGCCAGCAGCCCGAGACAACCGGTCTCCTACAATGAGCAGTTCTTC
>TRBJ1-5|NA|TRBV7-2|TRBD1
CASSYRGDQPQHF
TGTGCCAGCAGCTACAGGGGGGATCAGCCCCAGCATTTT
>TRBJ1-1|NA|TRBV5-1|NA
CASSLEGAAEAFF
TGCGCCAGCAGCTTGGAAGGGGCCGCCGAAGCTTTCTTT
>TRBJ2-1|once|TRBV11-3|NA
CASSSGTYNEQFF
TGTGCCAGCAGCTCGGGAACCTACAATGAGCAGTTCTTC
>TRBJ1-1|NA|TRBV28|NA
CASSNFPPTRWAFF
TGTGCCAGCAGCAATTTTCCACCTACCCGATGGGCTTTCTTT
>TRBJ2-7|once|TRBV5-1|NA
CASSFQGREQYF
TGCGCCAGCAGCTTTCAGGGGCGGGAGCAGTACTTC
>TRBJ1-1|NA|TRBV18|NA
CASSPGRGDTEAFF
TGTGCCAGCTCACCAGGCAGGGGCGACACTGAAGCTTTCTTT
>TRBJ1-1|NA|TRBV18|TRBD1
CASSLGPGQGVTEAFF
TGTGCCAGCTCATTGGGCCCGGGACAGGGTGTCACTGAAGCTTTCTTT
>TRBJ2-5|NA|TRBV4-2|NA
CASSQEEDFQETQYF
TGTGCCAGCAGCCAAGAAGAGGACTTCCAAGAGACCCAGTACTTC
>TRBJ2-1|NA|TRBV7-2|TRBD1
CASSSSGTAFNEQFF
TGTGCCAGCAGCTCCTCCGGGACAGCTTTCAATGAGCAGTTCTTC
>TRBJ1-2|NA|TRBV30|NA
CAWSPGGDYGYTF
TGTGCCTGGAGCCCTGGGGGGGACTATGGCTACACCTTC
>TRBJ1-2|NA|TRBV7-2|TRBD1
CASDSGQGYDGYTF
TGTGCCAGTGATTCGGGACAGGGCTATGACGGCTACACCTTC